This passage covers 28 T cell receptor beta chains from one sample sequenced in a study of blood T cells in healthy people across ages. A second PCR, run for 7 to 11 cycles, used a sample-barcoded 5' primer plus a J-beta primer mix. One entry per CDR3 protein, called by TCRdb with MiXCR from the 5' RACE reads. Of 1.5 million to 2 million distinct CDR3 sequences detected, just under 50% appear once; the ten largest clones hold more than 2%. Sequencing used blood. Receptor source: a woman aged 40 to 50 in good health.

In this sample, this clonotype turned up a few times. In nucleotides, the CDR3 is TGTGCCAGCAGCGTAGCGTCGGGGGTGTACAATGAGCAGTTCTTC. Its protein is CASSVASGVYNEQFF. The chain employs TRBV9 and TRBJ2-1; a possible D gene is TRBD2 (6 bases). The CDR3 length is 15 residues. The V end was cut by 0 bases, the J end by 4 bases, with 11 bases between. Germline assignment: CDR1 SGDLS and CDR2 YYNGEE.

With regard to this clonotype: Sequence at one end of the junction differs from germline and may be a read error. The chain couples TRBV27 to TRBJ2-1; D is unclear. Germline-derived CDR1 and CDR2 are MNHEY and SMNVEV (reference sequence). CDR3 length: 13 amino acids. The CDR3 coding sequence is TGTGCCTGCAGTTTATTTTTGGGGAATGAGCAGTTCTTC. It yields the protein CACSLFLGNEQFF.

The table lists this clonotype with a count of one. This rearrangement joins TRBV27 to TRBJ1-1; D gene unclear. The CDR3 spans 14 residues. Germline lookup yields CDR1 MNHEY and CDR2 SMNVEV (reference sequence). V was cut by 5 bases and J by 5 bases, with 15 bases left in between. The CDR3 bases are TGTGCCAGCAGTCCCCAGAGGGAGAAGACTGAAGCTTTCTTT. It codes for CASSPQREKTEAFF.

This clonotype was found once. CDR3 coding DNA: TGTGCCAGCAGCCCTCTACTAGCTACCGGGGAGCTGTTTTTT. This gives the protein CASSPLLATGELFF. The chain carries TRBV3-1 and TRBJ2-2; D perhaps matches TRBD2 (6 bases). The CDR3 sequence is 14 residues long. Germline V gene lookup returns CDR1 LGHDT and CDR2 YNNKEL (reference sequence). V was shortened by 4 bases and J by 5 bases, with 11 bases between the two germline ends.

This clonotype was observed a handful of times. The rearrangement joins TRBV21-1 to TRBJ1-5. TRBV21-1 is labeled a pseudogene. This CDR3 comprises 14 residues. CDR3 residues: CASSKVPRDQPQHF. The DNA for the CDR3 is TGTGCCAGCAGCAAAGTACCGCGCGATCAGCCCCAGCATTTT.

This rearrangement joins TRBV20-1 to TRBJ1-2; D ambiguous. Germline-derived CDR1 and CDR2 are DFQATT and SNEGSKA (reference sequence). The CDR3 totals 13 residues. V was trimmed by 3 bases and J by 5 bases, leaving 13 bases between them. CDR3 region: CSASVRSGYGYTF. CDR3 DNA sequence: TGCAGTGCTAGTGTCCGATCGGGATATGGCTACACCTTC.

The chain couples TRBV13 to TRBJ2-3; no definite D call. V was clipped by 5 bases and J by 6 bases, with 12 bases between them. Germline CDR1 PRHDT, CDR2 FYEKMQ (reference sequence). The CDR3 length is 13 residues. The CDR3, as DNA: TGTGCCAGCAGCCTGCTCATTTTGGATACGCAGTATTTT. Translation: CASSLLILDTQYF.

V and J are TRBV5-1 and TRBJ2-5; TRBD2 matches 7 bases. Germline CDR1 reads SGHRS; CDR2 reads YFSETQ. With 4 bases clipped from V and 4 bases from J, the junction kept 7 bases outside the gene matches. This CDR3 contains 14 residues. In DNA, the CDR3 is TGCGCCAGCAGCAGCGGGAAAGGGCCAGAGACCCAGTACTTC. Amino acid sequence: CASSSGKGPETQYF.

This clonotype was counted between two and nine times. The chain has TRBV14 and TRBJ2-1; D may be TRBD1 (6 bases). V was shortened by 1 base and J by 2 bases, with 9 bases between the two germline ends. The germline gives CDR1 SGHDN, CDR2 FVKESK. The CDR3 covers 15 residues. The CDR3 DNA reads TGTGCCAGCAGCCAAGGGGACATTCCCTACAATGAGCAGTTCTTC. Protein: CASSQGDIPYNEQFF. Full variable domain (remainder filled in from reference TRBV14 and TRBJ2-1): EAGVTQFPSHSVIEKGQTVTLRCDPISGHDNLYWYRRVMGKEIKFLLHFVKESKQDESGMPNNRFLAERTGGTYSTLKVQPAELEDSGVYFCASSQGDIPYNEQFFGPGTRLTVL.

The chain employs TRBV27 and TRBJ1-4; D gene uncertain. CDR3 length: 14 amino acids. Between the trimmed V and J ends, which lost 3 bases and 3 bases, there was a span of 8 bases. The germline gives CDR1 MNHEY, CDR2 SMNVEV (reference sequence). As DNA, the CDR3 is TGTGCCAGCAGTTTGTCTACAGCTAATGAAAAACTGTTTTTT. The encoded protein is CASSLSTANEKLFF.

This sequence joins TRBV6-2 or TRBV6-3 and TRBJ2-5; possibly TRBD1 for D (6 bases). CDR3 length equals 14 residues. From germline, CDR1 is MNHEY and CDR2 SVGEGT. V was trimmed by 6 bases and J by 5 bases, leaving 16 bases between them. The CDR3 nucleotides are TGTGCCAGCAGGAAACAGGGAATCGGCGAGACCCAGTACTTC. Translation gives CASRKQGIGETQYF.

This sequence joins TRBV11-2 and TRBJ2-7; D is unclear. Germline V gene sequence: CDR1 SGHAT, CDR2 FQNNGV. The CDR3 totals 12 residues. Trimming took 3 bases from V and 12 from J, leaving 15 bases between them. The CDR3 spells CASSLAGPRAYF. CDR3 bases: TGTGCCAGCAGCTTGGCCGGGCCCCGGGCGTACTTC.

The J gene is TRBJ2-1, the V gene TRBV7-6, with a weak D call TRBD1 (8 bases). Germline V gene data show CDR1 as SGHVS and CDR2 as FNYEAQ. The CDR3 has 16 amino acids. The V end was cut by 7 bases, the J end by 5 bases, with 21 bases between. CDR3 bases: TGTGCCAGCACTCTACAGGGGGGACTACCCAACAATGAGCAGTTCTTC. It codes for CASTLQGGLPNNEQFF.

This clonotype was recorded a few times. The chain employs TRBV12-3 or TRBV12-4 and TRBJ2-7; no reliable D call. The CDR3 loop spans 15 amino acids. V lost 3 bases, J lost 0 bases, and 12 bases lay in between. The CDR3 DNA is TGTGCCAGCAGTTTTTCTTCGTATAGCTCCTACGAGCAGTACTTC. Translating gives CASSFSSYSSYEQYF.

Details on this clonotype: Germline and junction disagree at one end, which may indicate a read error. V gene TRBV5-6 combines with J gene TRBJ2-7, with D possibly called TRBD1 or TRBD2 (5 bases each). This CDR3 has 15 residues. The germline V gene has CDR1 SGHDT and CDR2 YYEEEE. CDR3 in amino acids: CVSSPWGLWGNEQYF. The CDR3 DNA reads TGTGTCAGCAGCCCCTGGGGATTGTGGGGGAACGAGCAGTACTTC.

This clonotype showed up just a few times. The chain links TRBV7-6 to TRBJ2-6; D possibly corresponds to TRBD1 (5 bases). This CDR3 comprises 16 residues. V gave up 0 bases and J gave up 4 bases, with 10 bases separating them. Germline V gene sequence: CDR1 SGHVS, CDR2 FNYEAQ. The CDR3 spells CASSLAAGSGANVLTF. The CDR3, as DNA: TGTGCCAGCAGCTTAGCGGCAGGGTCCGGGGCCAACGTCCTGACTTTC. Drawing the rest from reference TRBV7-6 and TRBJ2-6, the complete variable domain is GAGVSQSPRYKVTKRGQDVALRCDPISGHVSLYWYRQALGQGPEFLTYFNYEAQQDKSGLPNDRFSAERPEGSISTLTIQRTEQRDSAMYRCASSLAAGSGANVLTFGAGSRLTVL.

This clonotype was seen a handful of times. This chain connects TRBV9 to TRBJ2-1; D remains unclear. Germline-derived CDR1 and CDR2 are SGDLS and YYNGEE. The CDR3 is 12 residues long. V lost 0 bases to trimming and J lost 6 bases, with 4 bases between them. The CDR3 region is CASSVDGNEQFF. CDR3 sequence (DNA): TGTGCCAGCAGCGTAGATGGCAATGAGCAGTTCTTC.

This clonotype showed up just a few times. V usage is TRBV7-8 and J usage is TRBJ2-5; TRBD2 agrees at 8 bases. CDR1 is SGHVS and CDR2 is FQNEAQ in the germline V gene. V was clipped by 5 bases and J by 11 bases; unmatched bases: 13. This CDR3 comprises 14 residues. CDR3: CASSPGLVGSEQYF. CDR3 nucleotides: TGTGCCAGCAGCCCGGGACTAGTGGGTAGTGAGCAGTACTTC.

This clonotype has a handful of counts. The rearrangement links TRBV14 to TRBJ1-5, with D uncertain. This CDR3 is built from 13 residues. The germline V gene encodes CDR1 SGHDN and CDR2 FVKESK. Trimming removed 4 bases from V and 1 base from J, with 5 bases in between. CDR3 DNA sequence: TGTGCCAGCAGCCGGGAAAGCAATCAGCCCCAGCATTTT. It is translated as CASSRESNQPQHF.

This clonotype was seen a handful of times. The chain employs TRBV27 and TRBJ2-5; tentatively, D is TRBD2 (6 bases). V lost 6 bases to trimming and J lost 1 base, with 12 bases between them. Germline CDR1 MNHEY, CDR2 SMNVEV (reference sequence). There are 14 residues in the CDR3. The chain's CDR3 is CASRFRGLQETQYF. The DNA for the CDR3 is TGTGCCAGCAGATTTAGGGGACTCCAAGAGACCCAGTACTTC.

This clonotype occurred a few times. The V and J genes are TRBV20-1 and TRBJ1-2; a weak D match, TRBD1 (5 bases). The CDR3 is 17 residues long. V lost 2 bases and J lost 2, with 21 bases in between. Germline-derived CDR1 and CDR2 are DFQATT and SNEGSKA (reference sequence). CDR3 loop: CSARSVMEGRINYGYTF. The CDR3, as DNA: TGCAGTGCTAGAAGTGTTATGGAGGGGCGAATCAACTATGGCTACACCTTC.

The genes are TRBV6-2 or TRBV6-3 and TRBJ2-3, with TRBD2 identical over 9 bases. Germline CDR1 MNHEY, CDR2 SVGEGT. V lost 4 bases and J lost 9; bases outside the gene matches: 17. This CDR3 has 17 residues. This CDR3 reads CASSFSFSGGHAYTQYF. CDR3 DNA: TGTGCCAGCAGTTTCTCTTTCAGCGGGGGGCACGCGTACACGCAGTATTTT.

The chain has TRBV6-5 and TRBJ1-2; D possibly corresponds to TRBD1 (5 bases). The CDR3 runs to 15 residues. The germline CDR1 and CDR2 sequences are MNHEY and SVGAGI. Trimming stripped 5 bases from V and 2 bases from J, with 15 bases between. CDR3 in amino acids: CASSKGPALNYGYTF. DNA of the CDR3: TGTGCCAGCAGTAAGGGGCCAGCCTTAAACTATGGCTACACCTTC.

This rearrangement joins TRBV9 to TRBJ2-6; D perhaps matches TRBD2 (7 bases). V was pared by 0 bases and J by 5 bases, with 18 bases between. Germline V gene lookup returns CDR1 SGDLS and CDR2 YYNGEE. The CDR3 totals 18 residues. DNA of the CDR3: TGTGCCAGCAGCGTAGGCGGGGGCTCCGGGTTAAGGGCCAACGTCCTGACTTTC. It is translated as CASSVGGGSGLRANVLTF. Full variable domain (remainder filled in from reference TRBV9 and TRBJ2-6): DSGVTQTPKHLITATGQRVTLRCSPRSGDLSVYWYQQSLDQGLQFLIQYYNGEERAKGNILERFSAQQFPDLHSELNLSSLELGDSALYFCASSVGGGSGLRANVLTFGAGSRLTVL.

The CDR3 is CASSLWEIGGYTF. CDR3 DNA: TGTGCCAGCAGTTTATGGGAGATAGGAGGCTACACCTTC. The chain carries TRBV27 and TRBJ1-2; unclear D gene. This CDR3 spans 13 amino acids. Germline-derived CDR1 and CDR2 are MNHEY and SMNVEV (reference sequence). V lost 1 base to trimming and J lost 8 bases, with 11 bases between them.

J is TRBJ2-7 and V is TRBV9; D may match TRBD1 or TRBD2 (6 bases each). Trimming left V 2 bases short and J 7 bases short, with 19 bases between. This CDR3 is built from 15 residues. From germline, CDR1 is SGDLS and CDR2 YYNGEE. As DNA, the CDR3 is TGTGCCAGCAGCGTCGGGGGACACCTCTACAATGAGCAGTACTTC. Translation: CASSVGGHLYNEQYF.

V and J are TRBV28 and TRBJ2-1, with TRBD2 matching 10 bases. With 2 bases clipped from V and 6 bases from J, the junction kept 4 bases outside the gene matches. The CDR3 has 15 amino acids. From germline, CDR1 is MDHEN and CDR2 SYDVKM. CDR3 sequence (DNA): TGTGCCAGCAGTTTAGAGCGGGGGGGCCTCAATGAGCAGTTCTTC. This sequence encodes CASSLERGGLNEQFF.

A few counts support this clonotype. The CDR3 sequence is CASSFRGYTQYF. The CDR3 DNA sequence: TGTGCCAGCAGTTTCAGGGGGTATACGCAGTATTTT. V gene TRBV12-3 or TRBV12-4 combines with J gene TRBJ2-3, with TRBD1 matching 7 bases. The V segment lost 3 bases and the J segment 7 bases; nucleotides outside the gene matches: 1. This CDR3 is built from 12 residues.